This T cell receptor (beta chain) came from a study of blood T cell repertoires in COVID-19. Study information: Specimens from acute and convalescent COVID-19 originated in the United States, Italy and Spain. Sample material is recorded as cDNA or gDNA derived from T cells, B-cell-depleted T cells, or PBMCs.

Germline loops: CDR1 SEHNR, CDR2 FQNEAQ (reference sequence). The ends lost 1 base at V and 8 bases at J; junction bases unmatched: 6. CDR3 length: 14 residues. In the study's own analysis: Estimation of nucleated cell counts relied on the amplification of reference gene primers. Some clones are missing from TCRdb's copy, which holds only in-frame ones; the method was immunoSEQ multiplex PCR. V and J calls and clone size are given by that table; D and trimming were obtained from the DNA. The repertoire consists of around 300,000 clones, with around 86% occurring once and the leading ten covering less than 0.95%.

The TCR originated in a middle-aged woman who had recovered from COVID-19. This chain links TRBV7-9 with TRBJ2-3, with 7 bases aligning to TRBD2. Sequencing was performed on peripheral blood. The CDR3 sequence is CASSLEGGSVTQYF. The CDR3 DNA reads TGTGCCAGCAGCTTAGAGGGCGGGAGTGTTACGCAGTATTTT.